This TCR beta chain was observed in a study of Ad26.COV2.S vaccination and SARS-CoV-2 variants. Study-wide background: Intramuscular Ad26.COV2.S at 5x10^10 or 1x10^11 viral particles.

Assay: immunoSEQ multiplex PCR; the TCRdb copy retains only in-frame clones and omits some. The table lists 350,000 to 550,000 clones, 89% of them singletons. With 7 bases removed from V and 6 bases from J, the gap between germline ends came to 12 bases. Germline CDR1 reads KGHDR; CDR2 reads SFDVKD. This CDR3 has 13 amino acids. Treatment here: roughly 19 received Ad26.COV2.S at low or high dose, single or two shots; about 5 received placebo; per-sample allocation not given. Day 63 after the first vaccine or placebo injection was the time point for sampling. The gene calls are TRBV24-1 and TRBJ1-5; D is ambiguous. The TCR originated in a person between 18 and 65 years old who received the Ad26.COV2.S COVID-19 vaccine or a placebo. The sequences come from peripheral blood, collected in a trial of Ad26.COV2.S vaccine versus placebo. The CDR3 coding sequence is TGTGCCACCAGCCGTGAGGGAGGTCAGCCCCAGCATTTT. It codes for CATSREGGQPQHF.